This TCR beta chain derives from a study of healthy donors' naive CD4 and CD8 T cells. Whole-study context: A new alpha primer set targeted every functional IMGT alpha variant.

Germline V gene data show CDR1 as SQVTM and CDR2 as ANQGSEA. The ends were cut back, 5 bases at V and 2 bases at J, with 7 bases in the middle. The CDR3 is 11 amino acids. TCR libraries were built from around 0.45 ug of total RNA by linear amplification. TCRdb reprocessed the reads via MiXCR and lists one record per CDR3 protein. The table has about 200,000 distinct CDR3 sequences, over 60% seen once. Points on this clonotype: The target antigen is unknown.

Broader study findings: Bulk sequencing left alpha and beta chains unpaired. Positive CDR3 charge linked to CD4+ cells, negative to CD8+ cells. A reported CD4+/CD8+ bias affected most V and J genes in naive cells.

The V gene is TRBV29-1, the J gene TRBJ2-7, with D unclear. This TCR derives from a pool of human donors in good health; the sample pools cells from several healthy donors. The sample consisted of naive CD4+ and CD8+ T cells sorted from blood, pooled from several donors. CDR3 in DNA: TGCAGCGTTAATGATCCCTACGAGCAGTACTTC. This sequence encodes CSVNDPYEQYF.